This passage covers 15 T cell receptor beta chains from one sample sequenced in a study of blood T cell repertoires in COVID-19. The data were produced by immunoSEQ multiplex PCR, yet TCRdb's version contains in-frame clones alone and is incomplete. The sample lists approximately 150,000 clones; approximately 88% were seen once. Source material: PBMCs or T cells enriched from blood (not recorded which). Receptors were obtained from a man between 65 and 80 years old who had been exposed to COVID-19.

The chain recombines TRBV9 with TRBJ1-1; no definite D call. CDR1 is SGDLS, CDR2 YYNGEE, per germline. This CDR3 has 14 amino acids. The germline V and J ends were trimmed by 4 bases and 4 bases, with 14 bases remaining between them. CDR3 DNA: TGTGCCAGCAGCCCAAACGCGCGGAGCACTGAAGCTTTCTTT. Translation gives CASSPNARSTEAFF.

This chain uses TRBV27 with TRBJ2-7; D perhaps matches TRBD2 (6 bases). The CDR3 consists of 13 residues. V was clipped by 6 bases and J by 1 base, with 10 bases between them. Looked up from germline, CDR1 is MNHEY and CDR2 is SMNVEV (reference sequence). CDR3 sequence (DNA): TGTGCCAGCAGACTCGGGAGATCCTACGAGCAGTACTTC. This codes for CASRLGRSYEQYF.

The chain couples TRBV25-1 to TRBJ1-2, with D possibly matching TRBD1 (6 bases). Germline V gives CDR1 MGHDK, CDR2 SYGVNS. Between the trimmed V and J ends, which lost 5 bases and 8 bases, there was a span of 18 bases. This CDR3 is built from 14 residues. CDR3 DNA sequence: TGTGCCAGCAGTCTTACAGGGAAGGTCGGGGGCTACACCTTC. Residues: CASSLTGKVGGYTF.

This clone was recorded once. The J gene is TRBJ1-2, the V gene TRBV27, with 9 bases identical to TRBD1. Germline-derived CDR1 and CDR2 are MNHEY and SMNVEV (reference sequence). The J segment lost 6 bases and the V segment lost 6 bases, leaving 8 bases of the junction unmatched. The CDR3 totals 14 residues. The CDR3 here is CASSLQGAPDGYTF. The CDR3 bases are TGTGCCAGCAGCCTACAGGGGGCCCCGGATGGCTACACCTTC.

V and J are TRBV3-1 (or the pseudogene TRBV3-2) and TRBJ2-3; D is possibly TRBD1 (5 bases). CDR3 size: 14 residues. V was clipped by 2 bases and J by 2 bases, with 8 bases between them. Germline loops: CDR1 LGHDT, CDR2 YNNKEL (reference sequence). For the CDR3, the DNA is TGTGCCAGCAGCCAAAAAGGGGCCACAGATACGCAGTATTTT. Its translation: CASSQKGATDTQYF.

The rearrangement links TRBV6-5 to TRBJ2-5; D is undetermined. Germline assignment: CDR1 MNHEY and CDR2 SVGAGI. V lost 2 bases to trimming and J lost 2 bases, with 12 bases between them. The CDR3 extends over 15 amino acids. The CDR3 DNA reads TGTGCCAGCAGTTACGCTCACAGATTACAAGAGACCCAGTACTTC. It codes for CASSYAHRLQETQYF.

The gene calls are TRBV29-1 and TRBJ2-1; 8 positions match TRBD2. Trimming removed 7 bases from V and 4 bases from J; junction bases left unmatched: 9. This CDR3 comprises 14 residues. The germline CDR1 and CDR2 sequences are SQVTM and ANQGSEA. The CDR3 sequence is CSAGRAGEYNEQFF. The DNA of the CDR3 is TGCAGCGCCGGCCGAGCGGGAGAGTACAATGAGCAGTTCTTC.

V gene TRBV10-3 combines with J gene TRBJ2-7; 8 bases map to TRBD1. Germline V lookup: CDR1 ENHRY, CDR2 SYGVKD. The CDR3 is 15 amino acids. With 4 bases clipped from V and 2 bases from J, the junction kept 7 bases outside the gene matches. The DNA for the CDR3 is TGTGCCATCAGTGGGCCGGACAGGGACACCTACGAGCAGTACTTC. Protein: CAISGPDRDTYEQYF.

The gene calls are TRBV7-9 and TRBJ2-1, with 10 bases fitting TRBD2. The CDR3 contains 15 residues. CDR1 is SEHNR, CDR2 FQNEAQ, per germline (reference sequence). The V segment lost 3 bases and the J segment 8 bases; nucleotides outside the gene matches: 7. CDR3 nucleotide sequence: TGTGCCAGCAGCTTCGCTAGCGGGAGAAGGGATGAGCAGTTCTTC. It specifies CASSFASGRRDEQFF.

In this sample, this clone turned up once. V gene TRBV27 combines with J gene TRBJ1-2; 10 positions agree with TRBD1. The CDR3 has 14 amino acids. Germline CDR1 reads MNHEY; CDR2 reads SMNVEV (reference sequence). V lost 6 bases to trimming and J lost 7 bases; unmatched junction nucleotides: 8. DNA of the CDR3: TGTGCCAGCAGGTCGACAGGGGGCGTGGGTGGCTACACCTTC. Translating gives CASRSTGGVGGYTF.

The chain joins TRBV9 to TRBJ2-5; TRBD1 aligns across 7 bases. The germline CDR1 and CDR2 sequences are SGDLS and YYNGEE. V lost 3 bases to trimming and J lost 2 bases; unmatched junction nucleotides: 16. There are 18 residues in the CDR3. The CDR3 protein is CASSETRFTDRVQETQYF. DNA for the CDR3: TGTGCCAGCAGCGAAACGAGATTTACTGACAGGGTGCAAGAGACCCAGTACTTC.

The V call is TRBV10-2, the J call TRBJ2-3; 10 positions agree with TRBD2. Germline V gene data show CDR1 as WSHSY and CDR2 as SAAADI. The CDR3 length is 15 residues. The V gene end was trimmed by 6 bases and the J gene end by 1 base; junction bases not matched to a gene: 4. The CDR3 is CASRDLAGGTDTQYF. CDR3 nucleotide sequence: TGCGCCAGCAGGGACCTAGCGGGAGGCACAGATACGCAGTATTTT.

This clone was picked up one time. The genes are TRBV7-9 and TRBJ1-3; TRBD1 agrees at 7 bases. Per germline, CDR1 SEHNR and CDR2 FQNEAQ (reference sequence). Unmatched junction bases numbered 9, after V lost 0 bases and J lost 4 bases. The CDR3 runs to 17 residues. This chain's CDR3 is CASSLAREDRAGNTIYF. CDR3 nucleotides: TGTGCCAGCAGCTTAGCGCGGGAAGACAGGGCAGGAAACACCATATATTTT.

CDR3 sequence: CASRVSWEQFF. CDR3 in DNA: TGTGCCAGCAGGGTTAGTTGGGAGCAGTTCTTC. The genes are TRBV12-3 or TRBV12-4 and TRBJ2-1; D unclear. CDR3 length: 11 residues. The ends were cut back, 6 bases at V and 10 bases at J, with 10 bases in the middle.

The genes are TRBV3-1 (or the pseudogene TRBV3-2) and TRBJ2-2, with TRBD2 matching over 8 bases. This CDR3 is built from 16 residues. Germline CDR1 is LGHDT and CDR2 is YNNKEL (reference sequence). J was trimmed by 5 bases and V by 5 bases; bases with no gene match: 10. The CDR3 protein is CASSSAGSGITGELFF. DNA for the CDR3: TGTGCCAGCAGCTCCGCAGGTAGCGGGATTACCGGGGAGCTGTTTTTT.